The 21 T cell receptor beta chains reported below all come from one sample, sequenced in a study of Graves' ophthalmopathy and Graves' hyperthyroidism. Amplification of TCR beta CDR3 regions used RNA transcripts. HTBI-primed RT-PCR formed the first round, and a multiplex PCR formed the second. Each CDR3 protein gets one entry after TCRdb re-called the multiplex PCR reads with MiXCR. The sample consists of some 1.1 million distinct CDR3 sequences, 35% to 40% of them appearing once. Specimen: peripheral blood or thyroid tissue (not recorded which). These receptors came from an adult man with Graves' hyperthyroidism.

V and J are TRBV4-1 and TRBJ1-5; 9 bases match TRBD1. The CDR3 runs to 15 residues. The germline CDR1 and CDR2 sequences are MGHRA and YSYEKL. V shed 2 bases, J shed 7 bases, and the junction held 6 bases outside the gene matches. This CDR3 reads CASSQTRDRVQPQHF. CDR3 coding DNA: TGCGCCAGCAGCCAAACTCGGGACAGGGTGCAGCCCCAGCATTTT.

This clonotype showed up many times. The J gene is TRBJ1-2, the V gene TRBV6-6; TRBD1 matches at 9 bases. The CDR3 is 15 amino acids. With 6 bases clipped from V and 7 bases from J, the junction kept 12 bases outside the gene matches. Per the germline V gene, CDR1 is MNHNY and CDR2 is SVGAGI (reference sequence). The CDR3 nucleotides are TGTGCCAGCAGGTCCGGGACAGGGACTATGGTTGGCTACACCTTC. Residues: CASRSGTGTMVGYTF.

In its sample, this clonotype was seen many times. The V call is TRBV11-2, the J call TRBJ1-4; D gene unclear. The length of the CDR3 is 12 residues. V lost 5 bases and J 8 bases, leaving 9 bases between the germline ends. Per the germline V gene, CDR1 is SGHAT and CDR2 is FQNNGV. The CDR3 reads CASSRDREKLFF. In DNA form, the CDR3 reads TGTGCCAGCAGCCGCGATCGGGAAAAACTGTTTTTT.

This clonotype was recorded many times. V is TRBV2 and J is TRBJ2-2, with 9 bases that match TRBD1. Germline trimming cut 6 bases from V and 7 bases from J; bases unmatched to any gene: 3. This CDR3 comprises 13 residues. Germline values: CDR1 SNHLY, CDR2 FYNNEI. The CDR3 reads CASRQGANGELFF. The DNA for the CDR3 is TGTGCCAGCAGACAGGGGGCTAACGGGGAGCTGTTTTTT.

This clonotype was counted many times. The chain uses TRBV4-1 and TRBJ1-2, with unresolved D. V was pared by 4 bases and J by 0 bases, with 15 bases between. Germline assignment: CDR1 MGHRA and CDR2 YSYEKL. The CDR3 spans 16 residues. The CDR3 DNA sequence: TGCGCCAGCAGCCGAAGCCTACAGTACCCTAACTATGGCTACACCTTC. Protein: CASSRSLQYPNYGYTF.

This clonotype was observed a handful of times. The rearrangement joins TRBV4-1 to TRBJ1-1; 8 bases map to TRBD1. CDR3 length: 19 residues. V trimming: 4 bases; J trimming: 1 base; junction bases outside the gene matches: 17. From germline, CDR1 is MGHRA and CDR2 YSYEKL. CDR3 amino acids: CASSRSPKGTGRPNTEAFF. The CDR3 nucleotides are TGCGCCAGCAGCCGGAGCCCGAAGGGGACAGGTCGACCGAACACTGAAGCTTTCTTT.

The J gene is TRBJ2-7, the V gene TRBV27, with 9 nucleotides matching TRBD1. Germline V gene lookup returns CDR1 MNHEY and CDR2 SMNVEV (reference sequence). J was trimmed by 3 bases and V by 2 bases; bases with no gene match: 5. This CDR3 spans 15 amino acids. The CDR3 reads CASSLVQGALYEQYF. CDR3 in DNA: TGTGCCAGCAGTTTAGTACAGGGGGCCCTCTACGAGCAGTACTTC.

Only a few counts were recorded for this clonotype. For the CDR3, the DNA is TGTGCCAGCAGACCCTCAGGGTTTGGAAACACCATATATTTT. Protein sequence: CASRPSGFGNTIYF. The rearrangement links TRBV7-9 to TRBJ1-3, with TRBD1 as a possible D gene (5 bases). Per germline, CDR1 SEHNR and CDR2 FQNEAQ (reference sequence). The V gene lost 6 bases and the J gene lost 3 bases, with 12 bases spanning the gap. The CDR3 sequence is 14 residues long.

This clonotype was seen repeatedly, ten times or more. The V call is TRBV7-9, the J call TRBJ2-2, with D perhaps matching TRBD2 (5 bases). The CDR3 consists of 13 residues. CDR1 and CDR2 (germline): SEHNR, FQNEAQ (reference sequence). Trimming left V 1 base short and J 6 bases short, with 6 bases between. The CDR3 sequence is CASSLGEPGELFF. The CDR3 nucleotides read TGTGCCAGCAGCTTAGGGGAGCCCGGGGAGCTGTTTTTT.

V and J are TRBV20-1 and TRBJ2-7; 10 bases line up with TRBD2. Germline V gives CDR1 DFQATT, CDR2 SNEGSKA (reference sequence). After removal of 0 bases from V and 3 bases from J, the junction contained 11 bases not matched to a gene. The CDR3 runs 17 residues. The CDR3 here is CSARDRPLAGALYEQYF. CDR3 nucleotide sequence: TGCAGTGCTAGAGATCGCCCTCTAGCGGGGGCCCTCTACGAGCAGTACTTC.

Regarding this clonotype: The junction departs from the called germline gene at one end, perhaps through a read error. The chain carries TRBV7-2 and TRBJ2-7, with a tentative D call TRBD2 (6 bases). The CDR3 length is 14 residues. CDR1 and CDR2 (germline): SGHTA, FQGNSA. CDR3 bases: TGTGCCAGCAGCTCCGGGGTCGGGGGTTACGGGCAGTACTTC. Its translation is CASSSGVGGYGQYF.

The genes are TRBV18 and TRBJ2-2; a weak D match, TRBD2 (6 bases). Germline CDR1 reads KGHSH; CDR2 reads LQKENI. V shed 3 bases and J shed 1 base, with 12 bases lying between them. This CDR3 has 16 residues. CDR3 nucleotide sequence: TGTGCCAGCTCACCTCAGGGACTGATGAACACCGGGGAGCTGTTTTTT. This translates into CASSPQGLMNTGELFF. Together with reference TRBV18 and TRBJ2-2, the CDR3 gives the full variable domain: NAGVMQNPRHLVRRRGQEARLRCSPMKGHSHVYWYRQLPEEGLKFMVYLQKENIIDESGMPKERFSAEFPKEGPSILRIQQVVRGDSAAYFCASSPQGLMNTGELFFGEGSRLTVL.

Concerning this clonotype: This may be a read error, as it is one base from a much larger clone. The chain's CDR3 is CASSGDTNRPQHF. The CDR3 DNA follows: TGTGCCAGCAGTGGGGACACTAATCGGCCCCAGCATTTT. This chain uses TRBV6-4 with TRBJ1-5; the D gene is possibly TRBD1 (6 bases). CDR3 length: 13 residues. Germline V gene sequence: CDR1 MRHNA, CDR2 SNTAGT.

Regarding this clonotype: Being one base from a much bigger clone, this may be a read error. V and J are TRBV5-6 and TRBJ1-1; D unclear. The CDR3 runs to 12 residues. From germline, CDR1 is SGHDT and CDR2 YYEEEE. The chain's CDR3 is CASSLRHTKAFF. The CDR3 nucleotides read TGTGCCAGCAGCTTGCGTCACACTAAAGCTTTCTTT.

With respect to this clonotype: This may arise from a read error, as a much more abundant clone is one base away. The CDR3 does not end in the conserved phenylalanine or tryptophan, so this is likely a read error. This sequence joins TRBV5-4 and TRBJ1-2; D is undetermined. Looked up from germline, CDR1 is SGHNT and CDR2 is YYREEE (reference sequence). This CDR3 has 14 residues. The CDR3, as DNA: TGCGCCAGCAGCCAAGATGAAGGGTCTTATGGCTACACCCTC. It specifies CASSQDEGSYGYTL.

The chain recombines TRBV7-2 with TRBJ2-7; 7 positions match TRBD2. Germline-derived CDR1 and CDR2 are SGHTA and FQGNSA. The ends lost 6 bases at V and 0 bases at J; junction bases unmatched: 14. CDR3 length: 17 residues. CDR3 sequence reads: CASSEAPTSASSYEQYF. DNA of the CDR3: TGTGCCAGCAGTGAAGCACCTACTAGCGCAAGCTCCTACGAGCAGTACTTC.

The chain has TRBV20-1 and TRBJ2-7; 10 positions agree with TRBD1. In germline, CDR1 is DFQATT, CDR2 SNEGSKA (reference sequence). The CDR3 spans 14 residues. The J segment lost 0 bases and the V segment lost 7 bases, leaving 6 bases of the junction unmatched. CDR3 in amino acids: CSGGQGSPSYEQYF. In DNA, the CDR3 is TGCAGTGGGGGACAGGGGAGCCCCTCCTACGAGCAGTACTTC.

This clonotype was picked up many times. This chain joins TRBV29-1 and TRBJ1-2; a weak D match, TRBD1 (5 bases). Trimming cost V 0 bases and J 8 bases, with 10 bases left between them. The CDR3 sequence is 12 residues long. From germline, CDR1 is SQVTM and CDR2 ANQGSEA. CDR3 bases: TGCAGCGTTGAAGAGGACACCTTAGGCTACACCTTC. Its protein product is CSVEEDTLGYTF.

This clonotype was observed many times. The CDR3 sequence: CASSQTTAHREQYF. DNA for the CDR3: TGTGCCAGCAGCCAGACTACGGCCCACCGCGAGCAGTACTTC. The chain carries TRBV14 and TRBJ2-7; tentatively, D is TRBD2 (5 bases). V was trimmed by 3 bases and J by 6 bases, leaving 15 bases between them. The germline V gene encodes CDR1 SGHDN and CDR2 FVKESK. CDR3 length: 14 residues.

This clonotype was counted at least ten times. The chain has TRBV11-2 and TRBJ1-2, with TRBD1 identical over 8 bases. The V and J ends lost 4 bases and 3 bases, in that order; junction bases with no gene match: 7. Germline V gene sequence: CDR1 SGHAT, CDR2 FQNNGV. This CDR3 spans 15 amino acids. The CDR3 protein is CASSSIRGPDYGYTF. In nucleotides, the CDR3 is TGTGCCAGCAGCTCAATCAGGGGGCCTGACTATGGCTACACCTTC.

V gene TRBV20-1 combines with J gene TRBJ2-7, with TRBD1 matching over 7 bases. This CDR3 has 18 amino acids. The V and J ends lost 1 base and 3 bases, in that order; junction bases with no gene match: 18. Germline loops: CDR1 DFQATT, CDR2 SNEGSKA (reference sequence). As DNA, the CDR3 is TGCAGTGCTAGAGGCATACATCCATCGACAGGGATTGACTACGAGCAGTACTTC. Amino acid sequence: CSARGIHPSTGIDYEQYF.